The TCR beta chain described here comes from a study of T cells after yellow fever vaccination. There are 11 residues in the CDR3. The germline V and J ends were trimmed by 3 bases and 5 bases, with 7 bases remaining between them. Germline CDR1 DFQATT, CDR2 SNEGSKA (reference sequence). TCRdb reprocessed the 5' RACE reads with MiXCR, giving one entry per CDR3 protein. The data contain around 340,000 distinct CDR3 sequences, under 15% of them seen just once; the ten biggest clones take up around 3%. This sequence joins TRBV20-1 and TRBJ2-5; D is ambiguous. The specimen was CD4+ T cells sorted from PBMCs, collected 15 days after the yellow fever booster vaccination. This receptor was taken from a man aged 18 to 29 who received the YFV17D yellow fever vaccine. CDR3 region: CSASFRETQYF. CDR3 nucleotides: TGCAGTGCTAGTTTCCGGGAGACCCAGTACTTC.